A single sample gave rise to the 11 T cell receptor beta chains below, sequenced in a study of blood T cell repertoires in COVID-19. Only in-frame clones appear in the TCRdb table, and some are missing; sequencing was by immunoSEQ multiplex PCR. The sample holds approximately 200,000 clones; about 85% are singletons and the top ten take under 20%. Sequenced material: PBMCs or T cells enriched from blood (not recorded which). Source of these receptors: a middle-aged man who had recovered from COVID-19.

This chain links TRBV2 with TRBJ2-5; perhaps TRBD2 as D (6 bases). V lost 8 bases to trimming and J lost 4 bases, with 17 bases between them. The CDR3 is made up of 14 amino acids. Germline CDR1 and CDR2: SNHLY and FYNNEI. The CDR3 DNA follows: TGTGCCAGCTCCGGCGGGGCCTGGGGAGAGACCCAGTACTTC. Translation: CASSGGAWGETQYF.

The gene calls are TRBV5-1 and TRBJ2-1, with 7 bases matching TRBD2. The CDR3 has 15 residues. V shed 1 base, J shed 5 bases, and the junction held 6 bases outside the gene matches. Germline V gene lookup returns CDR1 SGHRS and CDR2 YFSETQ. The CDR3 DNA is TGCGCCAGCAGCTTGAGGCAGGGAGGGCACAATGAGCAGTTCTTC. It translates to CASSLRQGGHNEQFF.

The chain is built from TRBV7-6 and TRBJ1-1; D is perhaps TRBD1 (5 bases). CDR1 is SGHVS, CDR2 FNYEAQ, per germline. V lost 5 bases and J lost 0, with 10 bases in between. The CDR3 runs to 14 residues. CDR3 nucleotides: TGTGCCAGCAGCCCCGACAGACTGAACACTGAAGCTTTCTTT. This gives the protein CASSPDRLNTEAFF.

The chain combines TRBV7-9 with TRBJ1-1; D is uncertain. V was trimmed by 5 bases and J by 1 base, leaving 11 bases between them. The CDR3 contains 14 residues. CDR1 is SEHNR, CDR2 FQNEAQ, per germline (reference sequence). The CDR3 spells CASSLGGANTEAFF. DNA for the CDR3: TGTGCCAGCAGCCTAGGAGGTGCGAACACTGAAGCTTTCTTT.

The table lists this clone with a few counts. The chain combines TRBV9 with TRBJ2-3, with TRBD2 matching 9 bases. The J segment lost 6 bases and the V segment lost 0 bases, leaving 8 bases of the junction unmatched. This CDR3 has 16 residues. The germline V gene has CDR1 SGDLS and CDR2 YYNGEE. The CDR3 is CASSVVFIAGVDTQYF. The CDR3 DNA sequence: TGTGCCAGCAGCGTAGTATTCATAGCGGGAGTGGATACGCAGTATTTT.

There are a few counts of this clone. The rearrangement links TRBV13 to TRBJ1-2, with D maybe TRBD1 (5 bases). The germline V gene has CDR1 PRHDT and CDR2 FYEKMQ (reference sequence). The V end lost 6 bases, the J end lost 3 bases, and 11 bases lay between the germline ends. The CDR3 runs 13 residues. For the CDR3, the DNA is TGTGCCAGCAGTCGTACAGGTCACTATGGCTACACCTTC. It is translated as CASSRTGHYGYTF.

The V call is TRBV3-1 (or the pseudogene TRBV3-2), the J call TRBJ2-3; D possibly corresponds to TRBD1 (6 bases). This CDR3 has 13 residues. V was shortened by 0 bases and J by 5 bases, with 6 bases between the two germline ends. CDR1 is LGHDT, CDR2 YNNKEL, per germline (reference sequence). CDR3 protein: CASSQEGGDTQYF. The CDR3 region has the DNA TGTGCCAGCAGCCAAGAAGGGGGAGATACGCAGTATTTT.

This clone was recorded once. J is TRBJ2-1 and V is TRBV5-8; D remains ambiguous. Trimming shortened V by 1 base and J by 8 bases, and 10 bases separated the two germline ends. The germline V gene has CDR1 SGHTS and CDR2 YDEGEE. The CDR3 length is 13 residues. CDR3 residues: CASSLRLLYEQFF. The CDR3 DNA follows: TGTGCCAGCAGCTTGAGGTTACTATATGAGCAGTTCTTC.

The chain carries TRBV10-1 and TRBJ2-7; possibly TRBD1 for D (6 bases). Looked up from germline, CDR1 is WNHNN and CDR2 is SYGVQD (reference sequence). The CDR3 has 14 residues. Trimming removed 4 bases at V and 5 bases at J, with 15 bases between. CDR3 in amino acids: CASSGGLQGHEQYF. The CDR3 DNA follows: TGCGCCAGCAGTGGGGGCCTACAGGGTCACGAGCAGTACTTC.

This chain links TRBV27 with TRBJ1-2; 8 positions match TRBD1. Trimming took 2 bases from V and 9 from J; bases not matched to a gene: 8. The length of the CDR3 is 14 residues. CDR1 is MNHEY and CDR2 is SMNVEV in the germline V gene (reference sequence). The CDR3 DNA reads TGTGCCAGCAGTTTAGACAGGGGAGCACCCCGCTACACCTTC. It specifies CASSLDRGAPRYTF.

CDR3 DNA: TGTGCCACGCGGGACGGGAATAATTCACCCCTCCACTTT. Translating gives CATRDGNNSPLHF. The chain carries TRBV15 and TRBJ1-6; a possible D gene is TRBD1 (5 bases). This CDR3 is 13 amino acids long. CDR1 is LNHNV and CDR2 is YYDKDF in the germline V gene (reference sequence). Trimming took 9 bases from V and 5 from J, leaving 11 bases between them.